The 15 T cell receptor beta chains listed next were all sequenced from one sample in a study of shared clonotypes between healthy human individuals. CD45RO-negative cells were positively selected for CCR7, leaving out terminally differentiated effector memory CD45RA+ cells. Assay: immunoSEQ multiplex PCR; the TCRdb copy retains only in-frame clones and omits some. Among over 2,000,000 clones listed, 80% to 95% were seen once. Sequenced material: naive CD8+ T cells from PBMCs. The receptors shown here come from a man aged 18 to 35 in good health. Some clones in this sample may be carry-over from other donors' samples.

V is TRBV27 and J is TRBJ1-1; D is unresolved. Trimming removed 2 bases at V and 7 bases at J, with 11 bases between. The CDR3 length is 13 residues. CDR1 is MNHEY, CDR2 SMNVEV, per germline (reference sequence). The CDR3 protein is CASSLVRESEAFF. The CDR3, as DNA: TGTGCCAGCAGTTTAGTCCGGGAGAGTGAAGCTTTCTTT.

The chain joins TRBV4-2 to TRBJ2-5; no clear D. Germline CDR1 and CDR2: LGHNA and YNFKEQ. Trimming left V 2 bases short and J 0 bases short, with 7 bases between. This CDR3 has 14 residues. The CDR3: CASSQNMDQETQYF. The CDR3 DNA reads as TGTGCCAGCAGCCAAAACATGGACCAAGAGACCCAGTACTTC.

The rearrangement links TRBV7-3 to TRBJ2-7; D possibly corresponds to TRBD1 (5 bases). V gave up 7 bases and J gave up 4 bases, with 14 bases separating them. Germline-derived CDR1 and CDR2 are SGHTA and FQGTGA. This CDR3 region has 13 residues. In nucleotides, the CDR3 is TGTGCCAGCACCACATGGGGCCCTTACGAGCAGTACTTC. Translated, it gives CASTTWGPYEQYF.

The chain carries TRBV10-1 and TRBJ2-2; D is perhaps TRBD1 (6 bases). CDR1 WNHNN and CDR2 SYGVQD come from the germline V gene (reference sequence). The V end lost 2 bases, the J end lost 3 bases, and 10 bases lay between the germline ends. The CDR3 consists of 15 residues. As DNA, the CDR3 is TGCGCCAGCAGTGAGACAGGGCTTTACACCGGGGAGCTGTTTTTT. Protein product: CASSETGLYTGELFF.

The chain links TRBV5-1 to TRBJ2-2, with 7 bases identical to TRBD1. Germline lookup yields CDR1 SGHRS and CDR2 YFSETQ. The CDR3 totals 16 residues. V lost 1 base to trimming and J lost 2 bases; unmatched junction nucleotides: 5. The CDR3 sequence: CASSLREGGNTGELFF. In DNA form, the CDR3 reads TGCGCCAGCAGCTTGCGTGAAGGGGGCAACACCGGGGAGCTGTTTTTT.

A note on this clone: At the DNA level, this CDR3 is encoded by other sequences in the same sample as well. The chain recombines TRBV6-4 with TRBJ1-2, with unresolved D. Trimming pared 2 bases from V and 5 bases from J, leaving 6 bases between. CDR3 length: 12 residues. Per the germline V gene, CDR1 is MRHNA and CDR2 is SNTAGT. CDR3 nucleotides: TGTGCCAGCAGTGACCCGGGTTATGGCTACACCTTC. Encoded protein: CASSDPGYGYTF.

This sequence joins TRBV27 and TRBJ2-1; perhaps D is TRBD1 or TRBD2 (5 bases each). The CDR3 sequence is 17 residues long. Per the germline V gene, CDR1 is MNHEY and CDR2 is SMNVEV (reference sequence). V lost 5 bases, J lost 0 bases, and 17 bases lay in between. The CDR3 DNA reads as TGTGCCAGCAGTCCAAAGACAGCGGCCAGCTCCTACAATGAGCAGTTCTTC. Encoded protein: CASSPKTAASSYNEQFF.

CDR3 protein: CASSESAGLDEQYF. DNA of the CDR3: TGCGCCAGCAGTGAGTCGGCAGGGTTGGACGAGCAGTACTTC. The chain uses TRBV10-2 and TRBJ2-5; possible D gene TRBD1, 5 bases. The end of the DNA fits TRBJ2-7 better, so the J call may be wrong. CDR1 and CDR2 (germline): WSHSY, SAAADI. The CDR3 extends over 14 amino acids.

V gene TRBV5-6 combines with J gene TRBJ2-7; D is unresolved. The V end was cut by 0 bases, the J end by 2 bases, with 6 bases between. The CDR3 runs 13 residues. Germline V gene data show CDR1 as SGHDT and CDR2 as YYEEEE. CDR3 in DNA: TGTGCCAGCAGCTTGGTGCCGACCTACGAGCAGTACTTC. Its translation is CASSLVPTYEQYF.

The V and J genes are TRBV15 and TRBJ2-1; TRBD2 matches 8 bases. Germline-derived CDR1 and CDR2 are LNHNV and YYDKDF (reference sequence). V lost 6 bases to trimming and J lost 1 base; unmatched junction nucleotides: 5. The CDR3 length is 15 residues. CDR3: CATRESGRSYNEQFF. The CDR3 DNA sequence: TGTGCCACCAGAGAAAGCGGGAGATCCTACAATGAGCAGTTCTTC.

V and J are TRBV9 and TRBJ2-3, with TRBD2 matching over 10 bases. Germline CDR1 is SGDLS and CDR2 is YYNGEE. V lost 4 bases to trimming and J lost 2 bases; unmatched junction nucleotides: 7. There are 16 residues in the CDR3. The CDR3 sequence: CASSRSLAGITDTQYF. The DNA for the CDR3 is TGTGCCAGCAGCCGGTCACTAGCGGGGATCACAGATACGCAGTATTTT.

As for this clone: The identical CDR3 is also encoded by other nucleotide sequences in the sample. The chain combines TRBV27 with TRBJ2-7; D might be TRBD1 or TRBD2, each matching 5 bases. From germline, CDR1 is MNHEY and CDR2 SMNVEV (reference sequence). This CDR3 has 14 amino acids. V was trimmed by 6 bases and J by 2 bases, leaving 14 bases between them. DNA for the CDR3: TGTGCCAGCAGCCCACCCGGGACCCCCTACGAGCAGTACTTC. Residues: CASSPPGTPYEQYF.

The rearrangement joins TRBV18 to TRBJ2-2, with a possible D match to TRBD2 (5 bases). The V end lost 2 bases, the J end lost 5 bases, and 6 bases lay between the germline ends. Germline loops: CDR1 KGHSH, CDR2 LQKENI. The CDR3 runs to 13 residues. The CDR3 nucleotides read TGTGCCAGCTCACCAGAGGGAACCGGGGAGCTGTTTTTT. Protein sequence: CASSPEGTGELFF.

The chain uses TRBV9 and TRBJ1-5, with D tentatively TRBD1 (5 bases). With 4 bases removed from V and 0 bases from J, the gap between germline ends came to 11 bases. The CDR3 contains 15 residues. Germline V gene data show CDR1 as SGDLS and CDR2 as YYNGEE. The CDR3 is CASSRGTFSNQPQHF. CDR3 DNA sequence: TGTGCCAGCAGCCGAGGGACCTTTAGCAATCAGCCCCAGCATTTT.

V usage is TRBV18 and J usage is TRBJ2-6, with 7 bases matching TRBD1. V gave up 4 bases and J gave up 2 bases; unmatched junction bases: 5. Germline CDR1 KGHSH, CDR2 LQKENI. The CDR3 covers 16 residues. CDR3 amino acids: CASSLDRLAGANVLTF. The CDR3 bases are TGTGCCAGCTCACTGGACAGGCTAGCTGGGGCCAACGTCCTGACTTTC.